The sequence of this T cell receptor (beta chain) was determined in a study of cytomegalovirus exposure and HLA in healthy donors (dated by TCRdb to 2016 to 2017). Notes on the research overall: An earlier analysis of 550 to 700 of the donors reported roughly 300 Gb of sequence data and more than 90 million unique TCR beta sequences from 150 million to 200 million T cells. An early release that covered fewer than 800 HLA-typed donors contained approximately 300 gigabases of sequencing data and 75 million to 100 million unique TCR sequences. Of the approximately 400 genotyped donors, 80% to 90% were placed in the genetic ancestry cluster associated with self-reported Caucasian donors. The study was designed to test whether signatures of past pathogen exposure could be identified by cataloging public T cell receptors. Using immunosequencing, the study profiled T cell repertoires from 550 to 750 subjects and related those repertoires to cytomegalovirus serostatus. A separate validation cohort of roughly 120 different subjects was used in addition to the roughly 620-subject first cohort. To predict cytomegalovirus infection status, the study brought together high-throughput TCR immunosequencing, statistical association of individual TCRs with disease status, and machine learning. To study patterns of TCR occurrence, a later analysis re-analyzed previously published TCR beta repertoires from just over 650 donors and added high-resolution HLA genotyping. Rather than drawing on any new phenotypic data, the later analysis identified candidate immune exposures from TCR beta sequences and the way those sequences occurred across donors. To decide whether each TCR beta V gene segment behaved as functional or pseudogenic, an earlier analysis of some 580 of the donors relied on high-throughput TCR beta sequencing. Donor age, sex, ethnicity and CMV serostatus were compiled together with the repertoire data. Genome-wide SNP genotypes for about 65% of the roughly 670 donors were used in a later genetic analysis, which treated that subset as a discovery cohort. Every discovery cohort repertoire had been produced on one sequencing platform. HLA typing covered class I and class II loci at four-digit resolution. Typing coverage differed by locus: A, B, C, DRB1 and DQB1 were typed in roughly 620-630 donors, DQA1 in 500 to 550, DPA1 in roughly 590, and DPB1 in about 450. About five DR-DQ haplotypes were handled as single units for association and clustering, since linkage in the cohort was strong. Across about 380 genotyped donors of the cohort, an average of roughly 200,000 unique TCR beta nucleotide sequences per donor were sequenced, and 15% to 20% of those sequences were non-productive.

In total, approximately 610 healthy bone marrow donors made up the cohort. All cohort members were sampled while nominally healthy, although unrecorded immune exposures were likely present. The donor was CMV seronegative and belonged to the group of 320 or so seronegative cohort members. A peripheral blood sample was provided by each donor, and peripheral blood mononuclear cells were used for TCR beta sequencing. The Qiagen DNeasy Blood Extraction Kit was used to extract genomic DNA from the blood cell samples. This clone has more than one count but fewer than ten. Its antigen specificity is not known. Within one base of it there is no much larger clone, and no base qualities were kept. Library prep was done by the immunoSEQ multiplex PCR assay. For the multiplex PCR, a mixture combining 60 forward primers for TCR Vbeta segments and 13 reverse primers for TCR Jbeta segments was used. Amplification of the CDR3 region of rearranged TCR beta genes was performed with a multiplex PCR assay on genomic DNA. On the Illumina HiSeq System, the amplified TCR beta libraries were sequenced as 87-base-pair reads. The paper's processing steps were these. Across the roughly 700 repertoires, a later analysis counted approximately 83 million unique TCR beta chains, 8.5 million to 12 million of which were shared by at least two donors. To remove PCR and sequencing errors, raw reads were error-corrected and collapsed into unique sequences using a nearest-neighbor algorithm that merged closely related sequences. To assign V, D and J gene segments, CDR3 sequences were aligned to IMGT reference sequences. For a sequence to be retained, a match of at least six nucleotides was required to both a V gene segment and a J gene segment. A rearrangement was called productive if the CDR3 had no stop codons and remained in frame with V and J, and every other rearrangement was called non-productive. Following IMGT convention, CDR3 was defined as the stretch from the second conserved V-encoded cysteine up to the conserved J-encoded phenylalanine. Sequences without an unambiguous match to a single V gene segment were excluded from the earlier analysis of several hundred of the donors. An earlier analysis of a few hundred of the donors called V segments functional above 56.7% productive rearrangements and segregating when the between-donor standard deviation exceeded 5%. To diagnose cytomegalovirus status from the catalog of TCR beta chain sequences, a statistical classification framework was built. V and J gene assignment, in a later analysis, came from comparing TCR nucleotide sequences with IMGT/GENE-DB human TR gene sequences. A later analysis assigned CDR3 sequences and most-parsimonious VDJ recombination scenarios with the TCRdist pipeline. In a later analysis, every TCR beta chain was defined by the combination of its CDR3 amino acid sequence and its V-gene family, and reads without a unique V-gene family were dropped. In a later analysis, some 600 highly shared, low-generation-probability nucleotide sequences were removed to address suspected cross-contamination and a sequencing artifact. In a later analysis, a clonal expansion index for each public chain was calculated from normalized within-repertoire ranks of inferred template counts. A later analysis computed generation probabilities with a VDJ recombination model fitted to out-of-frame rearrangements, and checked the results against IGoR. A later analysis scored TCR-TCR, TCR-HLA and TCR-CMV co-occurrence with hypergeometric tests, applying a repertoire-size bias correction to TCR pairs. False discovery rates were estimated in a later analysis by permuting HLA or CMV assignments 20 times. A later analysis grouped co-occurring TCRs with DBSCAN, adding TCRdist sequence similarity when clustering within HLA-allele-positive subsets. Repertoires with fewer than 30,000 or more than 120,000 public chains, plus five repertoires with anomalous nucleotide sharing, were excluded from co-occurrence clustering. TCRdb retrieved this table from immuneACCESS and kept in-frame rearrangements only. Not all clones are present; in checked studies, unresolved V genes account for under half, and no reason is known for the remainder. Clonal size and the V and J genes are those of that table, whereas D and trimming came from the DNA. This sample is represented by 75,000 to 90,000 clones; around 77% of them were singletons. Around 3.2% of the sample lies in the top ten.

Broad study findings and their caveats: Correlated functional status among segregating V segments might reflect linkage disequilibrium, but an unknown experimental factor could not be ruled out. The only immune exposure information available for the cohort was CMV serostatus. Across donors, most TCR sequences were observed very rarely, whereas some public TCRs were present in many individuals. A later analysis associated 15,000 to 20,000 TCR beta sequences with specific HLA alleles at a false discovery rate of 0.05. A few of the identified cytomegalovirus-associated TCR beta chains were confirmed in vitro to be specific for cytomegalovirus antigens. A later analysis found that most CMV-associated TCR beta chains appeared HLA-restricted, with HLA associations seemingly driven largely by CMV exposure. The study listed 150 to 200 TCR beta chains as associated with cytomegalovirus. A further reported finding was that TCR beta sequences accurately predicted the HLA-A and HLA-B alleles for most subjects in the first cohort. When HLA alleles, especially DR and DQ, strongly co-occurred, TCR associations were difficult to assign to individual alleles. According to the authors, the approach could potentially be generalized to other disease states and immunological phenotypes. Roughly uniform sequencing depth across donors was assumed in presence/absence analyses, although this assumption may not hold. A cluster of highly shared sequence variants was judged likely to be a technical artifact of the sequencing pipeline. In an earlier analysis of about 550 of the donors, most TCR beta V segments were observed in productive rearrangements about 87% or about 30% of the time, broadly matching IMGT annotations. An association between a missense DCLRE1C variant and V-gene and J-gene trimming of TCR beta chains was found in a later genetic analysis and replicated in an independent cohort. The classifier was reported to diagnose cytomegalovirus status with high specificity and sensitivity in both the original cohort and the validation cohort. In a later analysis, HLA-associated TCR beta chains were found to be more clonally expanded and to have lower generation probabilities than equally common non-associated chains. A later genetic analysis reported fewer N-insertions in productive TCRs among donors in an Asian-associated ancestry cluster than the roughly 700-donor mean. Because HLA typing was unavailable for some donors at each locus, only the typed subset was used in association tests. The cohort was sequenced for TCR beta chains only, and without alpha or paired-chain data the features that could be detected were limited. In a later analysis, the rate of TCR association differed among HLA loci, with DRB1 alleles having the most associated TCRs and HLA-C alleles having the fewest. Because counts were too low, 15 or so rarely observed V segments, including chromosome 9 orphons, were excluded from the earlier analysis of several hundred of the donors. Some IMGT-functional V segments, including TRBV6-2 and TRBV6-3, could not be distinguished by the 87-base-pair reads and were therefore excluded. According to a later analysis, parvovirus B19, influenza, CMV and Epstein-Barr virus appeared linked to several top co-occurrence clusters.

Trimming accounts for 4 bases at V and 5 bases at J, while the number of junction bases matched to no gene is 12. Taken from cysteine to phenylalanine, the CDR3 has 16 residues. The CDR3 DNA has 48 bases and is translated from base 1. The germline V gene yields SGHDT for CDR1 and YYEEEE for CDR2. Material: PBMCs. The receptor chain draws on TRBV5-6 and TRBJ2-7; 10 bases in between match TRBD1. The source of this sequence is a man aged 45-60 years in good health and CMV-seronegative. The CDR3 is CASSPGQGSRGNEQYF. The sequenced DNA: TGTGCCAGCAGCCCGGGACAGGGGTCCCGTGGTAACGAGCAGTACTTC.